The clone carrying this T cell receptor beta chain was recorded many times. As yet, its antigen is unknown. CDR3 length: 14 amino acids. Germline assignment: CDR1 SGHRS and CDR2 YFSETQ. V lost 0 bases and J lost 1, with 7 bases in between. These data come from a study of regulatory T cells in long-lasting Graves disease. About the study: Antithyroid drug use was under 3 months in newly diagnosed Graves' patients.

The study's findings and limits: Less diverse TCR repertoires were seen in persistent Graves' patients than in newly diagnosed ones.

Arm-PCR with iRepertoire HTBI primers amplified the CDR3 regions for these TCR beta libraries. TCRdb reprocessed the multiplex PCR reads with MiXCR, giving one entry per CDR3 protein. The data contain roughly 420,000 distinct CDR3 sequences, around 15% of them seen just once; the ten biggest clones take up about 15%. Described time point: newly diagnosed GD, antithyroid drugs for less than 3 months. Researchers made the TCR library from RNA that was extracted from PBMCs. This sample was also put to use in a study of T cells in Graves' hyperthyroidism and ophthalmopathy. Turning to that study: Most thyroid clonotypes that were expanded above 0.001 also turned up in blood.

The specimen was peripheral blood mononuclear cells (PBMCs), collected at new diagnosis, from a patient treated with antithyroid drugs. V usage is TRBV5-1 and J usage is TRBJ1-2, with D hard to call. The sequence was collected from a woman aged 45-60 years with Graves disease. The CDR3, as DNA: TGCGCCAGCAGCTTGGCCAATAGTAACTATGGCTACACCTTC. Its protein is CASSLANSNYGYTF.